This T cell receptor (beta chain) appears in the sequencing data of a study of T-cell memory formation after mild COVID-19. With 6 bases removed from V and 1 base from J, the gap between germline ends came to 10 bases. The CDR3 totals 14 residues. TCRdb re-analysed the 5' RACE reads in MiXCR, keeping a single row per CDR3 protein. The sample contains 150,000 to 200,000 distinct CDR3 sequences, under 14% of which appear only once. Regarding the study as a whole: Memory sampled before infection contained some responding clones, suggesting cross-reactive memory joined.

This clonotype was observed a few times. Its specificity is unknown. This chain joins TRBV12-3 or TRBV12-4 and TRBJ1-5, with D hard to call. The clonotype originates from a man in his late teens or twenties who had mild COVID-19 (a few samples of this study predate the infection). Cell type and time point are not known. The sequenced sample consisted of PBMCs or a T cell subset sorted from them (not recorded which). CDR3 residues: CASSWEESNQPQHF. CDR3 nucleotides: TGTGCCAGCAGCTGGGAGGAGAGCAATCAGCCCCAGCATTTT.